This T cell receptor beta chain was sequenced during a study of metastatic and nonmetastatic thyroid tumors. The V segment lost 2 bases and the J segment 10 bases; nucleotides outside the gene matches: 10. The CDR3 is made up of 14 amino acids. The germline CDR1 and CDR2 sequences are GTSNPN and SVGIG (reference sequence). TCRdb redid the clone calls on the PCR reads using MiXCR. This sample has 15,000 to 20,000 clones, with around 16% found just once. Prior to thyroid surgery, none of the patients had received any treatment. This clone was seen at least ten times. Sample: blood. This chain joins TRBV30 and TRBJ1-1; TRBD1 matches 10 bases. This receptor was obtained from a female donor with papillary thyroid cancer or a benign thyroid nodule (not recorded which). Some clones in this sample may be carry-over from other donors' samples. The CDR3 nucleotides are TGTGCCTGGAGTCGCACCGGGACAGGGGCGAGAGCTTTCTTT. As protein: CAWSRTGTGARAFF.